A selection of T cell receptor beta chains follows, all from one sample in a study of vaccination effects on CD4 cells after COVID-19. Generated by immunoSEQ multiplex PCR, the TCRdb table keeps only in-frame clones and is missing some. Among just over 55,000 clones listed, around 84% were seen once. Antigens for these TCRs are unknown. The sequencing used CD4+ T cells from PBMCs cultured without peptide, collected after COVID-19 vaccination. These receptors originate from a human donor who received a COVID-19 vaccine. CDR3s include the opening cysteine and the closing phenylalanine or tryptophan. Fields, in order: J gene, clone size, V gene, D gene, CDR3 DNA, CDR3 protein. The D gene is left open where the match is weak. Rows give clone size only sometimes, using once, few, many, or a class for an expanded clone.

TRBJ1-4	NA	TRBV23-1	NA	TGCGCCAGCAGTCAACGGGTGGCAGGGAGGAGGGTTAATGAAAAACTGTTTTTT	CASSQRVAGRRVNEKLFF
TRBJ1-1	NA	TRBV6-5	NA	TGTGCCAGCAAGGAGGGTACCCTTCGCACTGAAGCTTTCTTT	CASKEGTLRTEAFF
TRBJ1-1	NA	TRBV27	NA	TGTGCCAGCAGTTTACAGCCGGGGCAGGGGACGAAAGCTTTCTTT	CASSLQPGQGTKAFF
TRBJ1-2	NA	TRBV27	NA	TGTGCCAGCTCTCTTGGCCGTCCCTATGGCTACACCTTC	CASSLGRPYGYTF
TRBJ1-1	few	TRBV11-2	NA	TGTGCCAGCAGCTTAGGGAGCCGGAACACTGAAGCTTTCTTT	CASSLGSRNTEAFF
TRBJ2-7	NA	TRBV6-6	TRBD2	TGTGCCAGCAGTGTTCCTAGCGGGAGGTCCTACGAGCAGTACTTC	CASSVPSGRSYEQYF
TRBJ2-1	NA	TRBV6-1	TRBD2	TGTGCCAGCAGTGAAAGTGTTGCGGGGGGGCCCTACAATGAGCAGTTCTTC	CASSESVAGGPYNEQFF
TRBJ2-7	NA	TRBV11-2	TRBD2	TGTGCCAGCAGCTTTTTGGAGCGGGGCTCCTACGAGCAGTACTTC	CASSFLERGSYEQYF
TRBJ2-1	NA	TRBV6-5	NA	TGTGCCAGCAGTTTTACAGGGGGAGGGAGGAGGCAGTTCTTC	CASSFTGGGRRQFF
TRBJ1-2	NA	TRBV7-2	TRBD1	TGTGCCAGCAGCTCCCCCGCGGACAGGGGAAGCACCTACACCTTC	CASSSPADRGSTYTF
TRBJ1-1	NA	TRBV29-1	TRBD1	TGCAGCGTTGATCGCAGGGGGGACACTGAAGCTTTCTTT	CSVDRRGDTEAFF
TRBJ1-5	NA	TRBV24-1	NA	TGTGCCACCAGTGGTGGGCAGTTGGATCAGCCCCAGCATTTT	CATSGGQLDQPQHF
TRBJ1-6	NA	TRBV19	NA	TGTGCCAGTACTCGCGGGGGTGATAATTCACCCCTCCACTTT	CASTRGGDNSPLHF
TRBJ2-7	NA	TRBV28	TRBD2	TGTGCCAGCAGTTTGGGACTAGCGGGCTATGAGCAGTACTTC	CASSLGLAGYEQYF
TRBJ1-3	once	TRBV28	NA	TGTGCCAGCAGCCCCGGCTCGGGATCTGGAAACACCATATATTTT	CASSPGSGSGNTIYF
TRBJ2-5	NA	TRBV6-2/TRBV6-3	NA	TGTGCCAGCAGTTCCATGACTAGGACGGACCAAGAGACCCAGTACTTC	CASSSMTRTDQETQYF
TRBJ2-1	NA	TRBV4-2	TRBD1	TGTGCCAGCAGCCAAGCTTCCGGCAGGGGGCGTCGGGACAATGAGCAGTTCTTC	CASSQASGRGRRDNEQFF
TRBJ2-5	NA	TRBV19	TRBD1	TGTGCCAGTAGGGTAGGTGGGACAGGGCCGGGAGAGACCCAGTACTTC	CASRVGGTGPGETQYF
TRBJ2-1	NA	TRBV20-1	TRBD2	TGCAGTGCTAGTCCGGGGGGGCCTGGTGAGCAGTTCTTC	CSASPGGPGEQFF
TRBJ1-1	NA	TRBV13	TRBD1	TGTGCCAGCAGCCCACGACCGGGACAGACGAACACTGAAGCTTTCTTT	CASSPRPGQTNTEAFF
TRBJ2-2	NA	TRBV9	TRBD1	TGTGCCAGCAGCGCCGGACAGGGAACCGGGGAGCTGTTTTTT	CASSAGQGTGELFF
TRBJ1-4	NA	TRBV19	NA	TGTGCCAGCAGAGACAGGCTTAATGAAAAACTGTTTTTT	CASRDRLNEKLFF
TRBJ1-2	NA	TRBV7-8	NA	TGTGCCAGCAGCTTAGGCCCCCTAGGAGGCTACACCTTC	CASSLGPLGGYTF
TRBJ1-3	NA	TRBV5-1	NA	TGCGCCAGCACTAAGGACAGTATCTCTGGAAACACCATATATTTT	CASTKDSISGNTIYF
TRBJ1-4	few	TRBV5-4	TRBD1	TGTGCCAGCAGCGTAACAGGGGGCGTCGGTAATGAAAAACTGTTTTTT	CASSVTGGVGNEKLFF
TRBJ1-4	NA	TRBV5-1	NA	TGCGCCAGCAGCTTGAGCGGGACTAATGAAAAACTGTTTTTT	CASSLSGTNEKLFF
TRBJ2-2	NA	TRBV19	TRBD1	TGTGCCAGTAGTGGACAGGCGAACACCGGGGAGCTGTTTTTT	CASSGQANTGELFF
TRBJ1-2	NA	TRBV12-3/TRBV12-4	TRBD1	TGTGCCAGCAGTTACGACAGGGGAGGCTACACCTTC	CASSYDRGGYTF
TRBJ2-7	NA	TRBV15	TRBD2	TGTGCCACCAGCACCCTGAGCCGAGGGGGCCGGACTAGCGGGAGGGCCTGGGAGCAGTACTTC	CATSTLSRGGRTSGRAWEQYF
TRBJ1-1	NA	TRBV3-1/TRBV3-2	NA	TGTGCCAGCAGCAGGGGGGGGATCACTGAAGCTTTCTTT	CASSRGGITEAFF
TRBJ2-2	NA	TRBV7-7	NA	TGTGCTAGCAGCCTAGGCCGGACAGTGAACACCGGGGAGCTGTTTTTT	CASSLGRTVNTGELFF
TRBJ2-7	NA	TRBV7-2	TRBD2	TGTGCCAGCAGCTTAGACAGCGGGGGAACCTACGAGCAGTACTTC	CASSLDSGGTYEQYF
TRBJ2-5	NA	TRBV5-1	TRBD1	TGCGCCAGCAGCTTAACAGGGGGTATTGAGACCCAGTACTTC	CASSLTGGIETQYF
TRBJ2-1	NA	TRBV30	TRBD2	TGTGCCTGGAGGGGCGCGGGAGGGTTCCATGAGCAGTTCTTC	CAWRGAGGFHEQFF
TRBJ2-7	once	TRBV28	TRBD2	TGTGCCAGCAGCCCCGGGGGGGCTCATTCCTACGAGCAGTACTTC	CASSPGGAHSYEQYF
TRBJ1-2	NA	TRBV2	NA	TGTGCCAGCAGTAACATTAACTATGGCTACACCTTC	CASSNINYGYTF
TRBJ2-7	NA	TRBV5-5	TRBD1	TGTGCCAGTCGGTTGGCAGGGGGATCGGTCGAGCAGTACTTC	CASRLAGGSVEQYF
TRBJ1-1	NA	TRBV6-5	NA	TGTGCCAGCCGCGGGGGAGCCATGAACACTGAAGCTTTCTTT	CASRGGAMNTEAFF
TRBJ2-7	NA	TRBV5-8	NA	TGTGCCAGCAGCTTGGGTTGGGGCGGGCAGTACTTC	CASSLGWGGQYF
TRBJ1-2	NA	TRBV28	NA	TGTGCCAGCAGTTTATTAACAGGGCCACACACCTTC	CASSLLTGPHTF
TRBJ2-2	NA	TRBV9	TRBD1	TGTGCCAGCAGCGTAGACGGACAGGGGTCCGGGGAGCTGTTTTTT	CASSVDGQGSGELFF
TRBJ1-1	NA	TRBV30	TRBD1	TGTGCCTCGCGAGGGACAGGCGGGAACACTGAAGCTTTCTTT	CASRGTGGNTEAFF
TRBJ1-2	NA	TRBV9	NA	TGTGCCAGCAGCGTACGGAGTAACTATGGCTACACCTTC	CASSVRSNYGYTF
TRBJ1-4	NA	TRBV3-1/TRBV3-2	TRBD1	TGTGCCAGCAGCCCCAGACAGGGGTTTATTGAAAAACTGTTTTTT	CASSPRQGFIEKLFF
TRBJ1-2	NA	TRBV28	NA	TGTGCCAGCAACCCCGCAGTTGGGTATGGCTACACCTTC	CASNPAVGYGYTF
TRBJ1-3	NA	TRBV4-1	NA	TGCGCCAGCAGCCAAGAAGTCAAGGGAAACACCATATATTTT	CASSQEVKGNTIYF
TRBJ1-1	NA	TRBV19	NA	TGTGCCACTCGGCGGACAGCGTTAATGAACACTGAAGCTTTCTTT	CATRRTALMNTEAFF
TRBJ1-3	NA	TRBV28	NA	TGTGCCAGCAGTTCCAACCTGGTGCCCTACTCTGGAAACACCATATATTTT	CASSSNLVPYSGNTIYF
TRBJ2-6	NA	TRBV19	TRBD2	TGTGCCAGTAGTTCGGGGGGACTAGGGGCCAACGTCCTGACTTTC	CASSSGGLGANVLTF
TRBJ1-3	NA	TRBV7-9	NA	TGTGCCAGCAGCCCGTCCTCAGGCATATCTGGAAACACCATATATTTT	CASSPSSGISGNTIYF